Below, 8 T cell receptor beta chains from the same sample are listed, as sequenced in a study of blood T cells in healthy people across ages. Next came a second PCR, run for about 7 to 12 cycles, which used a sample-barcoded 5' primer along with a J-beta primer mix. In TCRdb, the 5' RACE reads were re-called with MiXCR into one record per CDR3 protein. The sample lists about 1.5 million distinct CDR3 sequences, around 39% seen once, with approximately 7.9% in the top ten. The sequencing input was blood. All receptors derive from a woman aged 18-29 years in good health.

The gene calls are TRBV5-6 and TRBJ2-5; TRBD2 might be the D (7 bases). V lost 6 bases to trimming and J lost 9 bases, with 18 bases between them. The length of the CDR3 is 13 residues. The germline V gene has CDR1 SGHDT and CDR2 YYEEEE. The CDR3: CASTLGGAKAQYF. In DNA form, the CDR3 reads TGTGCCAGCACCTTAGGGGGGGCGAAGGCCCAGTACTTC.

This chain links TRBV6-5 with TRBJ1-2; D is perhaps TRBD1 (5 bases). Trimming stripped 2 bases from V and 4 bases from J, with 11 bases between. The CDR3 runs 14 residues. Per germline, CDR1 MNHEY and CDR2 SVGAGI. The CDR3 nucleotides read TGTGCCAGCAGTTACGATGCGGACACCTATGGCTACACCTTC. Amino acids: CASSYDADTYGYTF.

The genes are TRBV6-1 and TRBJ1-1; D is ambiguous. Looked up from germline, CDR1 is MNHNS and CDR2 is SASEGT. The CDR3 has 18 residues. Trimming stripped 6 bases from V and 0 bases from J, with 23 bases between. The CDR3, as DNA: TGTGCCAGCAGCGATCCCTGGTACAGAGGGATCTTGAACACTGAAGCTTTCTTT. Translating gives CASSDPWYRGILNTEAFF.

V usage is TRBV10-3 and J usage is TRBJ2-3; D gene ambiguous. Per germline, CDR1 ENHRY and CDR2 SYGVKD. V lost 4 bases and J lost 0, with 11 bases in between. The CDR3 runs to 15 residues. CDR3 amino acids: CAISVGEESTDTQYF. In DNA, the CDR3 is TGTGCCATCAGTGTTGGAGAAGAGAGCACAGATACGCAGTATTTT.

The genes are TRBV9 and TRBJ1-2; maybe TRBD1 (5 bases). Trimming left V 3 bases short and J 0 bases short, with 18 bases between. The germline CDR1 and CDR2 sequences are SGDLS and YYNGEE. The CDR3 has 17 residues. CDR3 residues: CASSGDRGSEANYGYTF. DNA for the CDR3: TGTGCCAGCAGCGGGGACCGGGGGTCCGAAGCTAACTATGGCTACACCTTC.

The rearrangement joins TRBV21-1 to TRBJ2-4; TRBD2 is the table's D call and was not checked against the DNA. TRBV21-1 is annotated as a pseudogene. The CDR3 covers 16 residues. Here the CDR3 reads CASSKGGEGAKNIQYF. CDR3 coding DNA: TGTGCCAGCAGCAAAGGGGGGGAGGGAGCCAAAAACATTCAGTACTTC.

The chain is built from TRBV6-6 and TRBJ2-7, with a tentative D call TRBD1 (6 bases). V gave up 4 bases and J gave up 5 bases, with 9 bases separating them. CDR3 length: 12 residues. Germline-derived CDR1 and CDR2 are MNHNY and SVGAGI (reference sequence). The CDR3 sequence: CASSSGVDEQYF. The CDR3 coding sequence is TGTGCCAGCAGTTCAGGGGTCGACGAGCAGTACTTC.

The chain carries TRBV20-1 and TRBJ2-7; the match to TRBD2 covers 8 bases. V trimming: 0 bases; J trimming: 2 bases; junction bases outside the gene matches: 6. CDR3 size: 15 residues. From germline, CDR1 is DFQATT and CDR2 SNEGSKA (reference sequence). CDR3 in DNA: TGCAGTGCTAGAGACCGAAGACTAGCGACCTACGAGCAGTACTTC. Translation: CSARDRRLATYEQYF.